The clone carrying this T cell receptor (beta chain) was detected a few times. Its matching antigen is unknown. For TCR beta, libraries came from quantitative 5'-RACE with molecular barcodes. TCRdb reanalysed the 5' RACE reads using MiXCR and keeps one entry per CDR3 protein. In the table there are 350,000 to 450,000 distinct CDR3 sequences, roughly a quarter of which are singletons. The sample is drawn from a study of CD8 T cells in ankylosing spondylitis. Findings of the study overall: Reportedly, matched ankylosing spondylitis synovial fluid was significantly enriched for disease-linked clones. For ankylosing spondylitis blood, a TCR beta motif of about eight highly homologous variants appeared characteristic. Existing reports had already noted some motif variants in reactive arthritis synovial fluid and blood. CD8+ by phenotype, disease-linked clones were relatively rare in peripheral blood.

Germline lookup yields CDR1 SGHTA and CDR2 FQGNSA. This CDR3 is 13 amino acids long. V gave up 4 bases and J gave up 4 bases, with 7 bases separating them. The sample was blood, either unsorted or a sorted T cell fraction (not recorded which). The origin of this receptor is a male donor with ankylosing spondylitis. V is TRBV7-2 and J is TRBJ1-4; no reliable D call. The CDR3 is CASSSGNNEKLFF. The CDR3 DNA reads as TGTGCCAGCAGCTCCGGGAATAATGAAAAACTGTTTTTT.